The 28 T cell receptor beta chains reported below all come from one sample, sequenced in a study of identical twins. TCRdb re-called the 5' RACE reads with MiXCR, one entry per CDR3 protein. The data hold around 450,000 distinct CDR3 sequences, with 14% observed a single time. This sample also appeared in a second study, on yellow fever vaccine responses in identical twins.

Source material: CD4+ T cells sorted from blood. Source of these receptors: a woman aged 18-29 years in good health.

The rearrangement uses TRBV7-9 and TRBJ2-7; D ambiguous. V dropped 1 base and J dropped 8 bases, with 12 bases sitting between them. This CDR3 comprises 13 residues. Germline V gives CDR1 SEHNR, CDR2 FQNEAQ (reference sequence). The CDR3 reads CASSLGTAFQQYF. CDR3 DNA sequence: TGTGCCAGCAGCTTAGGGACGGCGTTCCAGCAGTACTTC.

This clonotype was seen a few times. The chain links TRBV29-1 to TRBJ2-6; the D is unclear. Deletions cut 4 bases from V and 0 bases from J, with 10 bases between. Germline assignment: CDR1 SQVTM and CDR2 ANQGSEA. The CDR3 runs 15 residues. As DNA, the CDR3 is TGCAGCGTTGGACTTACCAACTCTGGGGCCAACGTCCTGACTTTC. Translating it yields CSVGLTNSGANVLTF.

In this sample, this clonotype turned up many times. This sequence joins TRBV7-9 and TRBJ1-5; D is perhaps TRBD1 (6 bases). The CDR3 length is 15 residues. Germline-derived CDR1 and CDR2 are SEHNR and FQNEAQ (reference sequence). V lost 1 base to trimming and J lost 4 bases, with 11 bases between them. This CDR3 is CASSLGTGINQPQHF. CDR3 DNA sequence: TGTGCCAGCAGCTTAGGCACAGGGATAAATCAGCCCCAGCATTTT.

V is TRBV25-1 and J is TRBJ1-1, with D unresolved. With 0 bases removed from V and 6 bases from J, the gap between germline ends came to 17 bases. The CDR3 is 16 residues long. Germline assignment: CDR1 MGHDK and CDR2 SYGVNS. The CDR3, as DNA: TGTGCCAGCAGTGAATATAGCAAGGGTCTAGGAGCTGAAGCTTTCTTT. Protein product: CASSEYSKGLGAEAFF.

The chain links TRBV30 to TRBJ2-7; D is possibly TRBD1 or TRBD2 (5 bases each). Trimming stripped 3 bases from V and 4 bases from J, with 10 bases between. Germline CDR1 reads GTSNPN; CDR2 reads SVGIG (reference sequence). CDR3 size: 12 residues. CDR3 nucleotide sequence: TGTGCCTGGAGCAGGGAGTCTTACGAGCAGTACTTC. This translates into CAWSRESYEQYF.

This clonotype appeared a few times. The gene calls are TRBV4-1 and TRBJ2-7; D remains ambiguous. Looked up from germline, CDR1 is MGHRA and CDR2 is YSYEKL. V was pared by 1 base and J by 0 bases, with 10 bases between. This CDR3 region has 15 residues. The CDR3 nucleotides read TGCGCCAGCAGCCAAGTGGGCTTGAGCTCCTACGAGCAGTACTTC. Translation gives CASSQVGLSSYEQYF.

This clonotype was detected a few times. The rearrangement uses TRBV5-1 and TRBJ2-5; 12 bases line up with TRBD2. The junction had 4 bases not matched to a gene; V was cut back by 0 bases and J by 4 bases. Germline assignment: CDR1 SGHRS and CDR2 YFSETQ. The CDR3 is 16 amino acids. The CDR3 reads CASSLDASGRGETQYF. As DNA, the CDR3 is TGCGCCAGCAGCTTGGATGCTAGCGGGAGGGGAGAGACCCAGTACTTC.

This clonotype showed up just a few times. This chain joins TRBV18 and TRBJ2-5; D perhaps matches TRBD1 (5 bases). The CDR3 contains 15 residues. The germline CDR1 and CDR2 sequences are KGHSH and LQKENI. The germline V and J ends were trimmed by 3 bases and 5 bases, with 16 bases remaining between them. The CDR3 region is CASSPIPGSAETQYF. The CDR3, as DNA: TGTGCCAGCTCACCGATCCCAGGGTCCGCCGAGACCCAGTACTTC.

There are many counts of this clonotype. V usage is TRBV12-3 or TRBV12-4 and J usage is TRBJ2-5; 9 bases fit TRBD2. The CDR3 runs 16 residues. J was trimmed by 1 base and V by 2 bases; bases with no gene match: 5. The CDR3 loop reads CASSLRLADLQETQYF. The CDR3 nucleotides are TGTGCCAGCAGTTTAAGACTAGCGGACCTCCAAGAGACCCAGTACTTC.

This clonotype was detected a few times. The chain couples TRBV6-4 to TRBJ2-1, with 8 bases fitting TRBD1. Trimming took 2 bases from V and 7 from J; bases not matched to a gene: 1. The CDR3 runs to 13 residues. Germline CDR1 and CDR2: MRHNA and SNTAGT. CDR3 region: CASSDTGGNEQFF. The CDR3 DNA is TGTGCCAGCAGTGACACAGGGGGGAATGAGCAGTTCTTC.

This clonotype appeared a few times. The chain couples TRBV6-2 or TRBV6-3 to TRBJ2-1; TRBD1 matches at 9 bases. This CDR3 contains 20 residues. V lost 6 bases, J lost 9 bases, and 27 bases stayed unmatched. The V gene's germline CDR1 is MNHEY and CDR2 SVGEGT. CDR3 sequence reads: CASRPLGTGKRLGGGSEQFF. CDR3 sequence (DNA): TGTGCCAGCAGACCCCTAGGGACAGGGAAGAGATTGGGAGGGGGAAGTGAGCAGTTCTTC.

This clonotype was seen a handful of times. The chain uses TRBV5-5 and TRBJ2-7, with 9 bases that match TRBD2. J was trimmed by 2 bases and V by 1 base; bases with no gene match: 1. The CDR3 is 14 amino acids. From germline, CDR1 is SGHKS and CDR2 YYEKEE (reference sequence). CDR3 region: CASSLSSGTYEQYF. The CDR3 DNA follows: TGTGCCAGCAGCTTGTCTAGCGGGACCTACGAGCAGTACTTC.

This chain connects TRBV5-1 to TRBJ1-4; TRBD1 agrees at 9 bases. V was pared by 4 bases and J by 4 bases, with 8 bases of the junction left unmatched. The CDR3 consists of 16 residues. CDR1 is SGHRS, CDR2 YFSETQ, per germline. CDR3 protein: CASSLTGGSVNEKLFF. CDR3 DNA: TGCGCCAGCAGCCTAACAGGGGGCTCTGTTAATGAAAAACTGTTTTTT.

As DNA, the CDR3 is TGCAGTGCTAGCCTAATAGCTGGAGACATTCAGTACTTC. Translating gives CSASLIAGDIQYF. This chain links TRBV20-1 with TRBJ2-4; D remains unclear. From germline, CDR1 is DFQATT and CDR2 SNEGSKA (reference sequence). V dropped 3 bases and J dropped 8 bases, with 14 bases sitting between them. The CDR3 has 13 amino acids.

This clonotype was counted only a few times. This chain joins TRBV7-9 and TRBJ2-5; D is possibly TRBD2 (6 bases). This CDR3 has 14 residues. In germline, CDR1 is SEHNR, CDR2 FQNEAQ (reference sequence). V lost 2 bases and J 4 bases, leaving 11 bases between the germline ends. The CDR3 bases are TGTGCCAGCAGCTTATCCGGCGGGACAGAGACCCAGTACTTC. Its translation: CASSLSGGTETQYF.

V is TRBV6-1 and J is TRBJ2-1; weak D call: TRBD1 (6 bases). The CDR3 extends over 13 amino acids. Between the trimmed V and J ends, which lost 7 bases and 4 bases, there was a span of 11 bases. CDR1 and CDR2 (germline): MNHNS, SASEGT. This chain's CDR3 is CASTEDSYNEQFF. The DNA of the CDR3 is TGTGCCAGCACTGAGGACAGTTACAATGAGCAGTTCTTC.

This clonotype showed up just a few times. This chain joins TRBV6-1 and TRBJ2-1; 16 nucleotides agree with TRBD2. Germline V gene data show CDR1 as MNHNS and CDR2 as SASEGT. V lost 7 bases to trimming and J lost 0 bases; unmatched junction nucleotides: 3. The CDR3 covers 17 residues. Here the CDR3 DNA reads TGTGCCAGCAAGGGACTAGCGGGGGGGTACTCCTACAATGAGCAGTTCTTC. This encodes CASKGLAGGYSYNEQFF.

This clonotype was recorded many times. The CDR3 loop is CASSPTGDGQPQHF. The CDR3 DNA is TGTGCCAGCAGTCCCACAGGGGACGGGCAGCCCCAGCATTTT. The V and J genes are TRBV12-3 or TRBV12-4 and TRBJ1-5; the match to TRBD1 covers 7 bases. Trimming removed 5 bases from V and 7 bases from J; junction bases left unmatched: 8. The CDR3 covers 14 residues.

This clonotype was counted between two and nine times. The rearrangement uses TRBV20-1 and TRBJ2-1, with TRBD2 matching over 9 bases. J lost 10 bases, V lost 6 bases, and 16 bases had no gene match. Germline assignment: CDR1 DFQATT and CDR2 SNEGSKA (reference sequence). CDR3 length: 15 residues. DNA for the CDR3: TGCAGTGCGGAGGTAGGCGGGAGGGCCCTCCGGGAGCAGTTCTTC. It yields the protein CSAEVGGRALREQFF.

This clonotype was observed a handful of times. The CDR3 sequence is CSARDGRFYNEQFF. CDR3 DNA: TGCAGTGCTAGAGACGGGAGGTTTTACAATGAGCAGTTCTTC. V gene TRBV20-1 combines with J gene TRBJ2-1; the match to TRBD2 covers 7 bases. The V segment lost 0 bases and the J segment 4 bases; nucleotides outside the gene matches: 3. The CDR3 covers 14 residues. Per the germline V gene, CDR1 is DFQATT and CDR2 is SNEGSKA (reference sequence).

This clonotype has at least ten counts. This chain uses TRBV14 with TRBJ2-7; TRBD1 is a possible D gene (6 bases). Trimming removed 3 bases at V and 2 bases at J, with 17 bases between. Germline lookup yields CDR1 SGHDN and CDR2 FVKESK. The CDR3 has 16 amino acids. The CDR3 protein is CASSHRRTVGTYEQYF. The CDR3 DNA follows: TGTGCCAGCAGCCACCGACGGACAGTAGGCACCTACGAGCAGTACTTC.

The CDR3 DNA reads as TGTGCCACCAGCGGCACCCTGGGACTAGCGGGTCAAAATGAGCAGTTCTTC. Residues: CATSGTLGLAGQNEQFF. The V and J genes are TRBV24-1 and TRBJ2-1, with TRBD2 matching over 12 bases. The CDR3 consists of 17 residues. Looked up from germline, CDR1 is KGHDR and CDR2 is SFDVKD. The V gene end was trimmed by 7 bases and the J gene end by 7 bases; junction bases not matched to a gene: 13.

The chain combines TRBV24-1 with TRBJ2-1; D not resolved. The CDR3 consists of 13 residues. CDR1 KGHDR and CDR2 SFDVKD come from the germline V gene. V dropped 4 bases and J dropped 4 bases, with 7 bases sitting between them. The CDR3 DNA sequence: TGTGCCACCAGTGAATCAGATTACAATGAGCAGTTCTTC. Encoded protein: CATSESDYNEQFF.

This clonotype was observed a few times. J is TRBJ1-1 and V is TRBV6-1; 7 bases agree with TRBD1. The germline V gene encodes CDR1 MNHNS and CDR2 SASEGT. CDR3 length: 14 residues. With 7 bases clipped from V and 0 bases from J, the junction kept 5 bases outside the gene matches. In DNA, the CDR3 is TGTGCCAGCAAAAGGGGACAGCTGAACACTGAAGCTTTCTTT. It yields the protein CASKRGQLNTEAFF.

CDR3 protein: CAISDYRGYEQYF. In nucleotides, the CDR3 is TGTGCCATCAGTGACTACAGGGGTTACGAGCAGTACTTC. The V gene is TRBV10-3, the J gene TRBJ2-7; 7 bases match TRBD1. J lost 4 bases, V lost 3 bases, and 3 bases had no gene match. From germline, CDR1 is ENHRY and CDR2 SYGVKD. CDR3 length: 13 residues.

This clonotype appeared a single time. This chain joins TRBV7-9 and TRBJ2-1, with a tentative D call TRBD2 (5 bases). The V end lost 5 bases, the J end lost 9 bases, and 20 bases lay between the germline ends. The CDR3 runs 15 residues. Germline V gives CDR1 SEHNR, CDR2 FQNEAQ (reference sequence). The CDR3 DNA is TGTGCCAGCAGCCCAACGGCAGCGGCCGCTGGTGAGCAGTTCTTC. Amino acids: CASSPTAAAAGEQFF.

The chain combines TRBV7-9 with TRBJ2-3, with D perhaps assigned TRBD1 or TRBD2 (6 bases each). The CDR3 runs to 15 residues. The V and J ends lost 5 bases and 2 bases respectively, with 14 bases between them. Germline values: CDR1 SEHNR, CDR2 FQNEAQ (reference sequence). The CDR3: CASSPEGGHTDTQYF. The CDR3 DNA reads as TGTGCCAGCAGCCCAGAGGGGGGACACACAGATACGCAGTATTTT.

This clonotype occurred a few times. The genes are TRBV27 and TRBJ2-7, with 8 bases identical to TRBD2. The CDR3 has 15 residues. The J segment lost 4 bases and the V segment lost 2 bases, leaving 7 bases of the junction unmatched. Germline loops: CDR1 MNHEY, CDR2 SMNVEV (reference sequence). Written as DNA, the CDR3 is TGTGCCAGCAGTTTACGGCCTAGCGGGCTTTACGAGCAGTACTTC. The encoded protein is CASSLRPSGLYEQYF.